This TCR beta chain stems from a study of identical twins. Findings of the study overall: Weaker excess twin sharing was observed in beta out-of-frame sequences. Fewer insertions marked abundant cord blood beta clonotypes; young adult naive trended weakly, memory not at all.

It was template switching that added a universal primer site, and there were unique molecular identifiers on the cDNA. TCRdb analysed the 5' RACE reads with MiXCR anew, one entry per CDR3 protein. The data show 1,800,000 or so distinct CDR3 sequences, around a third seen once. This CDR3 contains 14 residues. The V gene's germline CDR1 is DFQATT and CDR2 SNEGSKA (reference sequence). The V gene end was trimmed by 3 bases and the J gene end by 5 bases; junction bases not matched to a gene: 6. About this clonotype: The antigen is undetermined.

The sequencing sample was made of cord blood. The chain employs TRBV20-1 and TRBJ2-5; 10 bases are shared with TRBD2. The TCR was taken from a newborn girl in good health. The CDR3 is CSARPSGSRETQYF. CDR3 sequence (DNA): TGCAGTGCTAGGCCTAGCGGGAGTAGGGAGACCCAGTACTTC.